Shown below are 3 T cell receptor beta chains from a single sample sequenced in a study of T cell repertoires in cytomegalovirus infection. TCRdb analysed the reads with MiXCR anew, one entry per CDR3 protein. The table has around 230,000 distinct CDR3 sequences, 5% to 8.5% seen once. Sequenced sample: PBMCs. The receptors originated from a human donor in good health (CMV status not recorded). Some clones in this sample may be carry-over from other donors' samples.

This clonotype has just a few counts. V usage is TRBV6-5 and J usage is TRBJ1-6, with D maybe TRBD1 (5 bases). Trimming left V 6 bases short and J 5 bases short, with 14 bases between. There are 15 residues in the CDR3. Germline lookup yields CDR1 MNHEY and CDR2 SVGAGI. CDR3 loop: CASSRGGVNNSPLHF. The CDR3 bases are TGTGCCAGCAGCCGGGGCGGAGTAAATAATTCACCCCTCCACTTT.

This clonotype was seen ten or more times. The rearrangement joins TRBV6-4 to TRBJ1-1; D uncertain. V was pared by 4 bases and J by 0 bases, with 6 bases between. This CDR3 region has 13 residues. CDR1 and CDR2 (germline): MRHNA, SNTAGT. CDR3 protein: CASSVWVNTEAFF. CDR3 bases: TGTGCCAGCAGTGTGTGGGTGAACACTGAAGCTTTCTTT.

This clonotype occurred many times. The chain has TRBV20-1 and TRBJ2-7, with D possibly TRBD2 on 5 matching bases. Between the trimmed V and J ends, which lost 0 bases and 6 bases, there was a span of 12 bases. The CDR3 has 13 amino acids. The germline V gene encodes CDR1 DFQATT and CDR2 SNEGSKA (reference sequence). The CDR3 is CSARDEGTLEQYF. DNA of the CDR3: TGCAGTGCTAGAGATGAGGGAACCCTCGAGCAGTACTTC.